What follows is one TCR beta chain and its context. Trimming stripped 6 bases from V and 8 bases from J, with 16 bases between. Looked up from germline, CDR1 is MNHNY and CDR2 is SVGAGI (reference sequence). This CDR3 has 14 residues. The entry originates in a study of blood T cell repertoires in COVID-19. The overall study: Material from acute and convalescent COVID-19 was sourced from the United States, Italy and Spain. Sample material is recorded as cDNA or gDNA derived from T cells, B-cell-depleted T cells, or PBMCs.

Per the original methods: How many nucleated cells were present was estimated from reference gene primer amplification. The assay was immunoSEQ multiplex PCR, and TCRdb's table has in-frame clones only and misses some. The V and J calls and clone size are taken from that table; D and trimming were inferred from the DNA. The sample has 150,000 to 200,000 clones, about 88% seen once. This TCR came from a woman of 80 years or more in a cohort sampled during active or convalescent COVID-19. Sequenced: peripheral blood. The genes are TRBV6-6 and TRBJ1-4; D ambiguous. Here the CDR3 reads CASSLTRGREKLFF. The CDR3 DNA reads TGTGCCAGCAGCCTTACTCGAGGCAGAGAAAAACTGTTTTTT.